Below are 31 T cell receptor beta chains sequenced from a single sample in a study of cytomegalovirus exposure and HLA in healthy donors (TCRdb year 2017). The library was prepared using the immunoSEQ multiplex PCR assay. TCRdb mirrors the immuneACCESS table, restricted to in-frame sequences. Some clones are absent from its copies; in checked studies, under half trace to an unresolved V gene, and the reason for the others is unknown. Present in this sample are 80,000 to 100,000 clones, about 90% of which were seen just once. The ten largest clonotypes hold approximately 5.8% of the sample. The source material was PBMCs. The source is a man aged 18 to 29 in good health and CMV-seropositive.

CDR3 bases: TGCGCCAGCAGCTGGGGGAGGCTGACATATCAGATAGTTGCAACTAATGAAAAACTGTTTTTT. Translated, it gives CASSWGRLTYQIVATNEKLFF. The chain couples TRBV5-1 to TRBJ1-4, with D tentatively TRBD1 (5 bases). The CDR3 sequence is 21 residues long. Trimming cost V 3 bases and J 0 bases, with 27 bases left between them. CDR1 is SGHRS and CDR2 is YFSETQ in the germline V gene.

This clone is a singleton in its sample. The chain employs TRBV27 and TRBJ2-7; the match to TRBD1 covers 8 bases. The junction had 6 bases not matched to a gene; V was cut back by 5 bases and J by 6 bases. Germline CDR1 is MNHEY and CDR2 is SMNVEV (reference sequence). This CDR3 has 13 amino acids. In nucleotides, the CDR3 is TGTGCCAGCAGTCCCTATACAGGGGGCGAGCAGTACTTC. Translated, it gives CASSPYTGGEQYF.

The V call is TRBV9, the J call TRBJ2-7, with 10 nucleotides matching TRBD1. CDR1 and CDR2 (germline): SGDLS, YYNGEE. The CDR3 contains 15 residues. The V segment lost 1 base and the J segment 6 bases; nucleotides outside the gene matches: 7. In DNA, the CDR3 is TGTGCCAGCAGCGTATCCCGGGACAGGGGTGGCGAGCAGTACTTC. Protein product: CASSVSRDRGGEQYF. The variable domain in full, with the rest retrieved from reference TRBV9 and TRBJ2-7, is DSGVTQTPKHLITATGQRVTLRCSPRSGDLSVYWYQQSLDQGLQFLIQYYNGEERAKGNILERFSAQQFPDLHSELNLSSLELGDSALYFCASSVSRDRGGEQYFGPGTRLTVT.

This clone came up a few times. This chain links TRBV11-2 with TRBJ2-7; D not resolved. Per the germline V gene, CDR1 is SGHAT and CDR2 is FQNNGV. The V end lost 4 bases, the J end lost 1 base, and 11 bases lay between the germline ends. The CDR3 runs to 14 residues. The CDR3 region has the DNA TGTGCCAGCAGCTCCATGTCGGGTTCCTACGAGCAGTACTTC. It translates to CASSSMSGSYEQYF.

The CDR3, as DNA: TGTGCCAGCAGCGTCTTGGGACAGGGGTTGGGTGAGCAGTTCTTC. Its translation is CASSVLGQGLGEQFF. This chain joins TRBV7-9 and TRBJ2-1; 10 nucleotides agree with TRBD1. CDR1 and CDR2 from the germline V gene are SEHNR and FQNEAQ (reference sequence). The V segment lost 5 bases and the J segment 9 bases; nucleotides outside the gene matches: 10. The CDR3 extends over 15 amino acids.

The table lists this clone with a few counts. The rearrangement links TRBV7-8 to TRBJ1-3, with D unresolved. The CDR3 contains 15 residues. Germline loops: CDR1 SGHVS, CDR2 FQNEAQ. V lost 1 base and J 0 bases, leaving 7 bases between the germline ends. The CDR3 reads CASSLERGSGNTIYF. The CDR3, as DNA: TGTGCCAGCAGCTTAGAGCGGGGCTCTGGAAACACCATATATTTT.

This chain connects TRBV9 to TRBJ2-3; 10 nucleotides match TRBD2. The CDR3 covers 15 residues. The J segment lost 4 bases and the V segment lost 4 bases, leaving 6 bases of the junction unmatched. Germline V gene lookup returns CDR1 SGDLS and CDR2 YYNGEE. In nucleotides, the CDR3 is TGTGCCAGCAGCCCGAGCGGGGGGGCCGCAGATACGCAGTATTTT. Translating gives CASSPSGGAADTQYF.

The gene calls are TRBV6-4 and TRBJ2-7; the D gene is possibly TRBD1 (5 bases). The CDR3 is 15 residues long. Germline V lookup: CDR1 MRHNA, CDR2 SNTAGT. V shed 8 bases and J shed 1 base, with 18 bases lying between them. The DNA for the CDR3 is TGTGCCAGCGCTTGTCGACAGACGAAGTCCTACGAGCAGTACTTC. Protein: CASACRQTKSYEQYF.

The chain links TRBV4-3 to TRBJ2-7; 11 nucleotides line up with TRBD1. The V segment lost 0 bases and the J segment 3 bases; nucleotides outside the gene matches: 4. The V gene's germline CDR1 is LGHNA and CDR2 YSLEER. The CDR3 is 16 residues long. This chain's CDR3 is CASSQESGTGGYEQYF. The CDR3 coding sequence is TGCGCCAGCAGCCAAGAGTCAGGGACAGGGGGCTACGAGCAGTACTTC.

The rearrangement links TRBV7-9 to TRBJ1-2, with D perhaps TRBD1 (5 bases). This CDR3 spans 12 amino acids. Germline CDR1 and CDR2: SEHNR and FQNEAQ (reference sequence). V was shortened by 7 bases and J by 5 bases, with 11 bases between the two germline ends. DNA for the CDR3: TGTGCCAGCACCGGCGGGGGATATGGCTACACCTTC. Residues: CASTGGGYGYTF.

CDR3 amino acids: CASRKIAGAGYNEQFF. Here the CDR3 DNA reads TGTGCCAGCAGGAAAATAGCGGGAGCTGGGTACAATGAGCAGTTCTTC. The chain has TRBV27 and TRBJ2-1, with 9 bases lining up with TRBD2. The germline V gene has CDR1 MNHEY and CDR2 SMNVEV (reference sequence). V lost 6 bases to trimming and J lost 4 bases; unmatched junction nucleotides: 10. This CDR3 region has 16 residues.

The CDR3 DNA reads as TGTGCCAGCAGCTTAGGGACAGGGGGCGGAGGGGCCAACGTCCTGACTTTC. Protein sequence: CASSLGTGGGGANVLTF. V is TRBV7-9 and J is TRBJ2-6; 11 positions match TRBD1. Per germline, CDR1 SEHNR and CDR2 FQNEAQ (reference sequence). The J segment lost 4 bases and the V segment lost 1 base, leaving 3 bases of the junction unmatched. The CDR3 has 17 amino acids.

This clone was counted once. The chain combines TRBV7-9 with TRBJ2-2, with 7 bases fitting TRBD1. V lost 5 bases, J lost 3 bases, and 6 bases stayed unmatched. There are 15 residues in the CDR3. Germline CDR1 reads SEHNR; CDR2 reads FQNEAQ (reference sequence). CDR3 in amino acids: CASSRWTGDTGELFF. The CDR3 nucleotides read TGTGCCAGCAGCCGCTGGACAGGCGACACCGGGGAGCTGTTTTTT.

The gene calls are TRBV7-2 and TRBJ1-2; 7 nucleotides agree with TRBD1. The CDR3 loop spans 15 amino acids. CDR1 and CDR2 from the germline V gene are SGHTA and FQGNSA. The junction had 5 bases not matched to a gene; V was cut back by 4 bases and J by 0 bases. CDR3 DNA: TGTGCCAGCAGCTCCCGGACAGGCACTAACTATGGCTACACCTTC. Translation gives CASSSRTGTNYGYTF.

The CDR3, as DNA: TGTGCCAGCAGCTTAAACCCGGGGGGCACAGATACGCAGTATTTT. Translating gives CASSLNPGGTDTQYF. The chain couples TRBV7-3 to TRBJ2-3, with a weak D call TRBD2 (6 bases). The CDR3 consists of 15 residues. Germline V gene sequence: CDR1 SGHTA, CDR2 FQGTGA. The V gene lost 1 base and the J gene lost 1 base, with 9 bases spanning the gap. Full variable domain (outside the CDR3, taken from reference TRBV7-3 and TRBJ2-3): GAGVSQTPSNKVTEKGKYVELRCDPISGHTALYWYRQSLGQGPEFLIYFQGTGAADDSGLPNDRFFAVRPEGSVSTLKIQRTERGDSAVYLCASSLNPGGTDTQYFGPGTRLTVL.

The chain links TRBV6-6 to TRBJ1-1; possibly TRBD1 for D (5 bases). V gave up 0 bases and J gave up 0 bases, with 5 bases separating them. The germline CDR1 and CDR2 sequences are MNHNY and SVGAGI (reference sequence). CDR3 length equals 14 residues. CDR3 nucleotides: TGTGCCAGCAGTTACTCGACAGTGAACACTGAAGCTTTCTTT. Protein: CASSYSTVNTEAFF.

The rearrangement joins TRBV5-1 to TRBJ2-1; 8 bases are shared with TRBD2. Germline trimming cut 0 bases from V and 4 bases from J; bases unmatched to any gene: 6. The CDR3 extends over 16 amino acids. CDR1 is SGHRS, CDR2 YFSETQ, per germline. The CDR3 nucleotides read TGCGCCAGCAGCTTGGACGGGAGGGCAGGATACAATGAGCAGTTCTTC. Translating gives CASSLDGRAGYNEQFF.

This chain uses TRBV11-2 with TRBJ2-7; the match to TRBD1 covers 7 bases. In germline, CDR1 is SGHAT, CDR2 FQNNGV. V was pared by 3 bases and J by 3 bases, with 5 bases of the junction left unmatched. This CDR3 is 14 amino acids long. CDR3 region: CASSFLGTDYEQYF. The CDR3 bases are TGTGCCAGCAGCTTTCTCGGGACAGACTACGAGCAGTACTTC.

The chain couples TRBV7-9 to TRBJ2-2, with TRBD1 matching over 8 bases. CDR1 is SEHNR and CDR2 is FQNEAQ in the germline V gene (reference sequence). CDR3 length: 16 residues. V trimming: 3 bases; J trimming: 6 bases; junction bases outside the gene matches: 9. The CDR3 loop is CASSLGRTGFAGELFF. In DNA, the CDR3 is TGTGCCAGCAGCTTGGGGCGGACAGGGTTTGCCGGGGAGCTGTTTTTT. The whole variable domain, filled in from reference TRBV7-9 and TRBJ2-2, reads DTGVSQNPRHKITKRGQNVTFRCDPISEHNRLYWYRQTLGQGPEFLTYFQNEAQLEKSRLLSDRFSAERPKGSFSTLEIQRTEQGDSAMYLCASSLGRTGFAGELFFGEGSRLTVL.

This clone was recorded once. This sequence joins TRBV6-5 and TRBJ1-2; 7 nucleotides align to TRBD1. Per germline, CDR1 MNHEY and CDR2 SVGAGI. The CDR3 totals 13 residues. V was clipped by 6 bases and J by 4 bases; unmatched bases: 5. The CDR3 DNA sequence: TGTGCCAGCAGCCCAGGGGGGATCTATGGCTACACCTTC. Its protein product is CASSPGGIYGYTF.

The V and J genes are TRBV6-1 and TRBJ2-7; D unresolved. Germline lookup yields CDR1 MNHNS and CDR2 SASEGT. This CDR3 spans 17 amino acids. The V end lost 2 bases, the J end lost 0 bases, and 17 bases lay between the germline ends. This chain's CDR3 is CASSELSLAEISYEQYF. CDR3 coding DNA: TGTGCCAGCAGTGAACTCTCCCTCGCAGAAATCTCCTACGAGCAGTACTTC.

This rearrangement joins TRBV4-1 to TRBJ2-3; D unresolved. Germline V gives CDR1 MGHRA, CDR2 YSYEKL. The V end lost 3 bases, the J end lost 2 bases, and 9 bases lay between the germline ends. The CDR3 has 14 amino acids. The CDR3 coding sequence is TGCGCCAGCAGCCAGGAGAAATACACAGATACGCAGTATTTT. It codes for CASSQEKYTDTQYF.

The sample holds one count of this clone. The chain carries TRBV4-1 and TRBJ2-3; 7 nucleotides align to TRBD2. Germline V gene data show CDR1 as MGHRA and CDR2 as YSYEKL. The CDR3 consists of 15 residues. V trimming: 8 bases; J trimming: 3 bases; junction bases outside the gene matches: 11. Written as DNA, the CDR3 is TGCGCCAGCCGCGGTTTCGCGGGAGAAACAGATACGCAGTATTTT. Translation gives CASRGFAGETDTQYF.

The V and J genes are TRBV28 and TRBJ1-1; 8 positions agree with TRBD1. After removal of 3 bases from V and 2 bases from J, the junction contained 5 bases not matched to a gene. This CDR3 spans 15 amino acids. Germline lookup yields CDR1 MDHEN and CDR2 SYDVKM. DNA of the CDR3: TGTGCCAGCAGTTTTGGGGACAGGTTAAACACTGAAGCTTTCTTT. Translated, it gives CASSFGDRLNTEAFF.

CDR3 nucleotide sequence: TGTGCCATCGGGGGGGACTATGGCTACACCTTC. Translation: CAIGGDYGYTF. The chain recombines TRBV10-3 with TRBJ1-2; a possible D gene is TRBD1 (5 bases). Germline V lookup: CDR1 ENHRY, CDR2 SYGVKD. The germline V and J ends were trimmed by 8 bases and 3 bases, with 7 bases remaining between them. The CDR3 length is 11 residues.

This rearrangement joins TRBV29-1 to TRBJ1-2; D is unclear. Germline loops: CDR1 SQVTM, CDR2 ANQGSEA. The CDR3 contains 13 residues. V lost 6 bases to trimming and J lost 4 bases, with 15 bases between them. CDR3 nucleotides: TGCAGCGTCGCAGCCGGGAGCCTCTATGGCTACACCTTC. It specifies CSVAAGSLYGYTF.

V usage is TRBV29-1 and J usage is TRBJ2-3; 9 positions agree with TRBD1. Trimming cost V 1 base and J 1 base; bases outside gene matches: 3. CDR3 length: 15 residues. CDR1 is SQVTM, CDR2 ANQGSEA, per germline. CDR3 coding DNA: TGCAGCGTTGAAGTGACAGGGGGTGGCACAGATACGCAGTATTTT. Protein product: CSVEVTGGGTDTQYF.

This clone was observed many times. The rearrangement uses TRBV23-1 and TRBJ2-7, with 10 bases that match TRBD1. TRBV23-1 is treated as an ORF (open reading frame) with a function not yet certain. Trimming cost V 3 bases and J 2 bases; bases outside gene matches: 4. This CDR3 is built from 15 residues. CDR3 bases: TGCGCCAGCAGTCATGGGACAGGGGAAACCTACGAGCAGTACTTC. Amino acids: CASSHGTGETYEQYF.

The chain recombines TRBV9 with TRBJ1-1; D remains ambiguous. The germline CDR1 and CDR2 sequences are SGDLS and YYNGEE. V gave up 3 bases and J gave up 4 bases, with 19 bases separating them. This CDR3 region has 16 residues. The CDR3 nucleotides read TGTGCCAGCAGCGGACGGGCCCTGCGGGATGGCACTGAAGCTTTCTTT. Its protein product is CASSGRALRDGTEAFF.

The chain combines TRBV15 with TRBJ2-3, with 7 bases lining up with TRBD2. Germline-derived CDR1 and CDR2 are LNHNV and YYDKDF (reference sequence). V lost 3 bases, J lost 0 bases, and 9 bases stayed unmatched. This CDR3 region has 17 residues. CDR3 residues: CATSRGVGTTSTDTQYF. CDR3 nucleotide sequence: TGTGCCACCAGCAGGGGAGTGGGGACTACTAGCACAGATACGCAGTATTTT.

The chain combines TRBV5-1 with TRBJ2-1, with TRBD1 matching 11 bases. This CDR3 has 15 amino acids. CDR1 and CDR2 (germline): SGHRS, YFSETQ. Trimming removed 4 bases from V and 5 bases from J; junction bases left unmatched: 5. CDR3 nucleotides: TGCGCCAGCAGCAGGACAGGGGGCGCCGACAATGAGCAGTTCTTC. It encodes CASSRTGGADNEQFF.